The clone carrying this T cell receptor (beta chain) was seen more than once but under ten times. The antigen remains undetermined. The data derive from a study of cytomegalovirus exposure and HLA in healthy donors. General study findings and limits: The authors enumerated 150 to 200 TCR beta chains as linked to cytomegalovirus. Reportedly, cytomegalovirus status was diagnosed with high sensitivity and specificity. Immune exposure information available was restricted to CMV serostatus. Several V segments, TRBV6-2 and TRBV6-3 among them, could not be told apart and were dropped.

The PCR was carried out with 60 Vbeta primers and 13 Jbeta primers. Assay used: immunoSEQ multiplex PCR; TCRdb lists only in-frame clones, some missing. The sample consists of about 95,000 clones, roughly 80% of them appearing once. The V end was cut by 5 bases, the J end by 3 bases, with 11 bases between. Germline values: CDR1 SGHNT, CDR2 YENEEA. The CDR3 consists of 13 residues. The gene calls are TRBV11-3 and TRBJ2-7, with a tentative D call TRBD2 (5 bases). The sequenced sample consisted of PBMCs. This TCR came from a man younger than 40 in good health and CMV-seropositive. CDR3 sequence reads: CASSRGPNYEQYF. The DNA of the CDR3 is TGTGCCAGCAGCAGAGGGCCGAACTACGAGCAGTACTTC.